The 8 T cell receptor beta chains below were found in one sample sequenced in a study of monozygotic twins with inflammatory bowel disease (dated by TCRdb to the late 2010s). Libraries were made using 5' RACE. The data were produced on an Illumina HiSeq 2500. Following reprocessing of the reads by TCRdb, the data hold one row per CDR3 protein sequence and no DNA is available. For this sample, the table gives 140,000 to 150,000 distinct CDR3 sequences. Approximately 1.2% of the sample lies in the top ten. Sequencing used blood. The source of these receptors is a human donor with ulcerative colitis or Crohn's disease, or a healthy co-twin of an affected twin (not recorded which).

The V and J genes are TRBV12-3 or TRBV12-4 and TRBJ2-2. This CDR3 contains 17 residues. CDR3 residues: CASSFKLTDTDTGELFF.

The chain carries TRBV24-1 and TRBJ1-6. This CDR3 region has 13 residues. Germline loops: CDR1 KGHDR, CDR2 SFDVKD. CDR3: CATSRLANSPLHF.

The chain uses TRBV14 and TRBJ2-1; TCRdb gives TRBD1 as the D gene, but with no DNA this cannot be confirmed. This CDR3 is built from 13 residues. CDR1 is SGHDN and CDR2 is FVKESK in the germline V gene. CDR3 amino acids: CASSRQGGNEQFF.

CDR3 sequence reads: CSASSKAGDGYTF. The chain is built from TRBV20-1 and TRBJ1-2. The germline CDR1 and CDR2 sequences are DFQATT and SNEGSKA (reference sequence). The length of the CDR3 is 13 residues.

J is TRBJ2-7 and V is TRBV29-1; the TCRdb D gene call, TRBD2, has no DNA to confirm it. The CDR3 is made up of 14 amino acids. Germline V gene lookup returns CDR1 SQVTM and CDR2 ANQGSEA. The CDR3 loop reads CSGLLAGVSYEQYF.

This chain joins TRBV28 and TRBJ2-1; the D call of TRBD2 rests on TCRdb alone, since no DNA is present to check it. The germline V gene encodes CDR1 MDHEN and CDR2 SYDVKM. The CDR3 length is 16 residues. This CDR3 is CASRIWTSGRRNEQFF.

The chain employs TRBV3-1 and TRBJ2-1; TCRdb outputs TRBD2, but without DNA this stays unchecked. The germline V gene has CDR1 LGHDT and CDR2 YNNKEL (reference sequence). The CDR3 spans 15 residues. The CDR3 loop reads CASSLRGRQYNEQFF.

The rearrangement joins TRBV5-1 to TRBJ2-2; TCRdb selects TRBD2, and the lack of DNA leaves this call unchecked. Germline lookup yields CDR1 SGHRS and CDR2 YFSETQ. The CDR3 is made up of 15 amino acids. The CDR3 region is CASSLRSGSAGELFF.